This record looks at one TCR beta chain sequence and its context. CDR1 is LNHDA and CDR2 is SQIVND in the germline V gene (reference sequence). The trim removed 3 bases at V and 3 bases at J, leaving 5 bases unmatched. This CDR3 is 16 amino acids long. The sample is drawn from a study of blood T cell repertoires in COVID-19. On the study more broadly: Samples representing acute and convalescent COVID-19 were sourced from the United States, Italy and Spain.

Source study methods: Scientists estimated how many nucleated cells there were by amplifying reference gene primers. Sequencing used immunoSEQ multiplex PCR; TCRdb keeps in-frame clones, though not all of them. That table gives V, J and clone size, and the DNA gave D and trimming. The sample records over 100,000 clones, 86% being singletons. The chain employs TRBV19 and TRBJ2-2; TRBD2 aligns across 9 bases. The sequencing sample was made of peripheral blood. The clonotype was recovered from a woman aged 70-85 years with COVID-19, enrolled during active disease. The CDR3 nucleotides read TGTGCCAGTAGTATTTGGCGGGGGGGCGACACCGGGGAGCTGTTTTTT. As protein: CASSIWRGGDTGELFF.